The T cell receptor beta chain under discussion was sequenced for a study of T cells after yellow fever vaccination. Researchers made TCR cDNA using 5'RACE template switching, and this step added a universal primer site and UMIs. TCRdb independently ran MiXCR on the 5' RACE reads; one entry per CDR3 protein. The sample has 500,000 to 650,000 distinct CDR3 sequences; about 13% are singletons. Study-wide results and caveats: Post-booster repertoires contained most primary-vaccination clones again (roughly 96% CD4, about 88% CD8).

The CDR3 has 18 amino acids. From germline, CDR1 is SGHAT and CDR2 FQNNGV. The V end lost 3 bases, the J end lost 7 bases, and 26 bases lay between the germline ends. This clonotype occurred a few times. As yet, its antigen is unknown. The clonotype comes from a man aged 25-45 years who received the YFV17D yellow fever vaccine. This material consisted of PBMCs, taken on the day of the yellow fever booster vaccination. This chain connects TRBV11-2 to TRBJ2-3, with D possibly being TRBD2 (5 bases). The CDR3 DNA reads as TGTGCCAGCAGCTTGGATTCGAGGGCCCCGTCAGAGGTGAATACGCAGTATTTT. Translated: CASSLDSRAPSEVNTQYF.